The 32 T cell receptor beta chains below all came from one sample that was sequenced in a study of technical replicates of blood from several donors. The protocol was immunoSEQ multiplex PCR, while the TCRdb copy is restricted to in-frame clones and leaves out a portion. The sample carries under 90,000 clones, roughly 94% recorded once. Source material: T cells isolated from PBMCs. These receptors were collected from a human donor in good health.

This CDR3 is CASSQGIGDTQYF. The CDR3, as DNA: TGTGCCAGCAGTCAGGGGATAGGGGATACGCAGTATTTT. The chain combines TRBV27 with TRBJ2-3; possible D gene TRBD1, 6 bases. Between the trimmed V and J ends, which lost 5 bases and 6 bases, there was a span of 12 bases. Germline V gene lookup returns CDR1 MNHEY and CDR2 SMNVEV (reference sequence). The CDR3 totals 13 residues.

The rearrangement links TRBV5-4 to TRBJ2-1, with 7 nucleotides matching TRBD2. V lost 0 bases and J lost 3; bases outside the gene matches: 3. The CDR3 sequence is 15 residues long. Germline CDR1 reads SGHNT; CDR2 reads YYREEE (reference sequence). CDR3 sequence: CASSLEGGNYNEQFF. The DNA of the CDR3 is TGTGCCAGCAGCTTGGAGGGAGGGAACTACAATGAGCAGTTCTTC.

This chain uses TRBV6-5 with TRBJ1-5, with a weak D call TRBD1 (6 bases). There are 15 residues in the CDR3. CDR1 and CDR2 (germline): MNHEY, SVGAGI. The germline V and J ends were trimmed by 0 bases and 6 bases, with 12 bases remaining between them. The CDR3 coding sequence is TGTGCCAGCAGTTACTCCCGGCAGGGGACTCAGCCCCAGCATTTT. Protein: CASSYSRQGTQPQHF.

The chain is built from TRBV5-6 and TRBJ2-2, with 9 bases matching TRBD2. The CDR3 length is 16 residues. Unmatched junction bases numbered 5, after V lost 4 bases and J lost 1 base. Germline assignment: CDR1 SGHDT and CDR2 YYEEEE. CDR3 sequence reads: CASSATSGGNTGELFF. The DNA for the CDR3 is TGTGCCAGCAGCGCGACTAGCGGAGGGAACACCGGGGAGCTGTTTTTT.

This clone was seen a single time. V is TRBV14 and J is TRBJ1-2; 7 bases match TRBD1. Germline trimming cut 5 bases from V and 8 bases from J; bases unmatched to any gene: 8. Germline-derived CDR1 and CDR2 are SGHDN and FVKESK. This CDR3 has 13 amino acids. CDR3 sequence: CASSVDRVNGYTF. The CDR3 DNA reads TGTGCCAGCAGCGTTGACAGGGTAAACGGCTACACCTTC.

The V call is TRBV10-1, the J call TRBJ2-1, with a weak D call TRBD2 (5 bases). V gave up 0 bases and J gave up 7 bases, with 13 bases separating them. The germline CDR1 and CDR2 sequences are WNHNN and SYGVQD (reference sequence). This CDR3 comprises 15 residues. Here the CDR3 DNA reads TGCGCCAGCAGTGAGTCGATTGGGAGCGTAAATGAGCAGTTCTTC. It is translated as CASSESIGSVNEQFF.

V gene TRBV5-1 combines with J gene TRBJ2-1, with D unresolved. Germline V CDR1 and CDR2: SGHRS, YFSETQ. The CDR3 runs 15 residues. Deletions cut 5 bases from V and 0 bases from J, with 12 bases between. CDR3 protein: CASSLSPSSYNEQFF. The CDR3 DNA is TGCGCCAGCAGTCTTTCACCCAGCTCCTACAATGAGCAGTTCTTC. The full variable domain, its missing parts supplied by reference TRBV5-1 and TRBJ2-1, is KAGVTQTPRYLIKTRGQQVTLSCSPISGHRSVSWYQQTPGQGLQFLFEYFSETQRNKGNFPGRFSGRQFSNSRSEMNVSTLELGDSALYLCASSLSPSSYNEQFFGPGTRLTVL.

The J gene is TRBJ2-1, the V gene TRBV6-1; TRBD1 matches 8 bases. Germline CDR1 MNHNS, CDR2 SASEGT. CDR3 size: 14 residues. The V and J ends lost 4 bases and 10 bases, in that order; junction bases with no gene match: 9. CDR3 sequence: CASSVQGTGLEQFF. DNA for the CDR3: TGTGCCAGCAGTGTCCAAGGGACAGGATTGGAGCAGTTCTTC.

This clone was recorded a few times. The chain uses TRBV10-2 and TRBJ1-1; 7 positions agree with TRBD1. Looked up from germline, CDR1 is WSHSY and CDR2 is SAAADI. Trimming removed 7 bases from V and 3 bases from J; junction bases left unmatched: 2. The CDR3 sequence is 12 residues long. DNA of the CDR3: TGCGCCAGCACCCAGGGGGACACTGAAGCTTTCTTT. It is translated as CASTQGDTEAFF.

The chain couples TRBV7-9 to TRBJ2-7; no clear D. Germline V gene data show CDR1 as SEHNR and CDR2 as FQNEAQ (reference sequence). V was trimmed by 0 bases and J by 3 bases, leaving 12 bases between them. This CDR3 is 15 amino acids long. CDR3 protein: CASSLALRSHYEQYF. In DNA form, the CDR3 reads TGTGCCAGCAGCTTAGCGCTGCGGAGCCACTACGAGCAGTACTTC.

In DNA form, the CDR3 reads TGTGCCAGCAGCTATAAACAGGGGGCCCCTGGGGCCAACGTCCTGACTTTC. This codes for CASSYKQGAPGANVLTF. This chain joins TRBV5-4 and TRBJ2-6; 9 bases line up with TRBD1. Germline V gene data show CDR1 as SGHNT and CDR2 as YYREEE (reference sequence). The CDR3 consists of 17 residues. The V and J ends lost 3 bases and 2 bases, in that order; junction bases with no gene match: 6.

Here the CDR3 DNA reads TGTGCCAGCAGCTTGGTAGGGACAGGGAGCCACGAGCAGTACTTC. Translated, it gives CASSLVGTGSHEQYF. The chain links TRBV5-4 to TRBJ2-7, with 9 bases fitting TRBD1. V trimming: 0 bases; J trimming: 5 bases; junction bases outside the gene matches: 6. From germline, CDR1 is SGHNT and CDR2 YYREEE (reference sequence). The CDR3 covers 15 residues.

A word on this clone: Germline and junction disagree at one end, which may indicate a read error. The chain joins TRBV5-1 to TRBJ2-7; 7 nucleotides match TRBD1. The CDR3 covers 13 residues. Looked up from germline, CDR1 is SGHRS and CDR2 is YFSETQ. CDR3 residues: CACRPGQSYEQYF. In DNA form, the CDR3 reads TGCGCCTGCAGACCGGGACAGTCCTACGAGCAGTACTTC. Full variable domain (outside the CDR3, taken from reference TRBV5-1 and TRBJ2-7): KAGVTQTPRYLIKTRGQQVTLSCSPISGHRSVSWYQQTPGQGLQFLFEYFSETQRNKGNFPGRFSGRQFSNSRSEMNVSTLELGDSALYLCACRPGQSYEQYFGPGTRLTVT.

CDR3 nucleotide sequence: TGTGCCAGCAGCTCCCGGGACAGGGCTTTCGAGCAGTACTTC. The encoded protein is CASSSRDRAFEQYF. The chain employs TRBV5-4 and TRBJ2-7, with 9 bases that match TRBD1. This CDR3 contains 14 residues. Germline-derived CDR1 and CDR2 are SGHNT and YYREEE (reference sequence). V lost 3 bases and J lost 6; bases outside the gene matches: 7.

The rearrangement uses TRBV23-1 and TRBJ2-7, with a possible D match to TRBD1 (5 bases). TRBV23-1 is flagged as an ORF with uncertain function. This CDR3 region has 14 residues. V lost 0 bases, J lost 1 base, and 7 bases lay in between. CDR3 sequence reads: CASSQSTASYEQYF. CDR3 bases: TGCGCCAGCAGTCAATCGACAGCTTCCTACGAGCAGTACTTC.

V usage is TRBV2 and J usage is TRBJ2-5; 9 nucleotides line up with TRBD2. V shed 6 bases and J 5 bases; nucleotides not matched to a gene: 13. The germline V gene encodes CDR1 SNHLY and CDR2 FYNNEI. This CDR3 has 16 residues. CDR3 loop: CASSLRGGGNSETQYF. CDR3 nucleotides: TGTGCCAGCAGCCTTCGCGGGGGGGGAAACTCGGAGACCCAGTACTTC.

The chain joins TRBV4-1 to TRBJ2-1, with 9 bases lining up with TRBD2. The J segment lost 2 bases and the V segment lost 3 bases, leaving 8 bases of the junction unmatched. CDR1 MGHRA and CDR2 YSYEKL come from the germline V gene. The CDR3 consists of 17 residues. The CDR3 DNA follows: TGCGCCAGCAGCCAGAGACACCTAGCGGGAACCTACAATGAGCAGTTCTTC. It translates to CASSQRHLAGTYNEQFF.

As regards this clone: The same CDR3 arises from other DNA sequences in this sample as well. The V and J genes are TRBV5-1 and TRBJ2-7; perhaps TRBD1 as D (5 bases). CDR3 length: 13 amino acids. V shed 2 bases and J shed 5 bases, with 11 bases lying between them. The germline gives CDR1 SGHRS, CDR2 YFSETQ. CDR3 DNA: TGCGCCAGCAGCTTTGGGGCAGGAAACGAGCAGTACTTC. As protein: CASSFGAGNEQYF.

The V gene is TRBV7-2, the J gene TRBJ2-7; 7 nucleotides align to TRBD2. Germline-derived CDR1 and CDR2 are SGHTA and FQGNSA. The CDR3 consists of 18 residues. The ends lost 4 bases at V and 5 bases at J; junction bases unmatched: 20. The CDR3 protein is CASSSPPLTSPDEDEQYF. DNA for the CDR3: TGTGCCAGCAGCTCCCCCCCCCTGACTAGCCCAGACGAGGACGAGCAGTACTTC.

The CDR3 reads CASSLDYRGYYEQYF. The CDR3 coding sequence is TGTGCCAGCAGCTTAGATTACAGGGGGTATTACGAGCAGTACTTC. This chain connects TRBV11-3 to TRBJ2-7; TRBD1 aligns across 8 bases. This CDR3 is 15 amino acids long. Per the germline V gene, CDR1 is SGHNT and CDR2 is YENEEA. J gave up 4 bases and V 0 bases, and 5 bases lay outside the gene matches.

Here the CDR3 DNA reads TGTGCCAGCAGCCTGTGGGGGGGGGAAAAACTGTTTTTT. It is translated as CASSLWGGEKLFF. This chain links TRBV6-6 with TRBJ1-4, with TRBD1 as a possible D gene (5 bases). Per germline, CDR1 MNHNY and CDR2 SVGAGI (reference sequence). With 6 bases removed from V and 8 bases from J, the gap between germline ends came to 13 bases. The CDR3 sequence is 13 residues long.

This clone appeared once. This chain uses TRBV6-5 with TRBJ1-1; D possibly corresponds to TRBD1 (5 bases). Germline V gene data show CDR1 as MNHEY and CDR2 as SVGAGI. V was pared by 5 bases and J by 4 bases, with 8 bases between. The CDR3 is 12 residues long. Here the CDR3 DNA reads TGTGCCAGCAGTGGGGGGGGCACTGAAGCTTTCTTT. It encodes CASSGGGTEAFF.

V and J are TRBV28 and TRBJ2-2, with 7 bases lining up with TRBD1. Trimming took 2 bases from V and 4 from J; bases not matched to a gene: 4. CDR1 MDHEN and CDR2 SYDVKM come from the germline V gene. This CDR3 comprises 15 residues. The CDR3 bases are TGTGCCAGCAGTTTAGAGGGGGCGGCCACCGGGGAGCTGTTTTTT. Its protein is CASSLEGAATGELFF.

The V and J genes are TRBV7-9 and TRBJ1-5; weak D call: TRBD1 (5 bases). The CDR3 covers 12 residues. Looked up from germline, CDR1 is SEHNR and CDR2 is FQNEAQ (reference sequence). V dropped 3 bases and J dropped 8 bases, with 8 bases sitting between them. This CDR3 reads CASSLGGEPQHF. The CDR3 nucleotides read TGTGCCAGCAGCTTGGGGGGGGAGCCCCAGCATTTT.

This clone was seen more than once but under ten times. The V call is TRBV27, the J call TRBJ2-7; 11 bases are shared with TRBD1. V was clipped by 6 bases and J by 6 bases; unmatched bases: 10. The CDR3 sequence is 15 residues long. The germline gives CDR1 MNHEY, CDR2 SMNVEV (reference sequence). The CDR3 sequence: CASRRRTGGSIEQYF. The CDR3 bases are TGTGCCAGCAGACGACGGACAGGGGGCTCGATCGAGCAGTACTTC.

The chain joins TRBV29-1 to TRBJ2-5, with 8 bases identical to TRBD2. The germline gives CDR1 SQVTM, CDR2 ANQGSEA. There are 15 residues in the CDR3. J was trimmed by 1 base and V by 4 bases; bases with no gene match: 8. The CDR3 sequence is CSVVGLAGFQETQYF. The DNA of the CDR3 is TGCAGCGTTGTCGGGTTAGCGGGGTTCCAAGAGACCCAGTACTTC.

The rearrangement joins TRBV2 to TRBJ2-7; TRBD1 agrees at 8 bases. The germline CDR1 and CDR2 sequences are SNHLY and FYNNEI. The CDR3 sequence is 14 residues long. Unmatched junction bases numbered 9, after V lost 7 bases and J lost 4 bases. The CDR3 spells CASKPGTGEYEQYF. The DNA of the CDR3 is TGTGCCAGCAAACCCGGGACAGGCGAGTACGAGCAGTACTTC.

The chain carries TRBV4-1 and TRBJ2-5, with 13 bases identical to TRBD2. The germline CDR1 and CDR2 sequences are MGHRA and YSYEKL. Trimming at V came to 0 bases and at J to 4 bases, leaving 11 bases not matched to a gene. The CDR3 runs 19 residues. The CDR3 DNA reads as TGCGCCAGCAGCCAAGATCTCACTAGCGGGGGGGCCTCTGGAGAGACCCAGTACTTC. It translates to CASSQDLTSGGASGETQYF.

J is TRBJ2-3 and V is TRBV11-2; unclear D gene. V lost 4 bases, J lost 8 bases, and 7 bases lay in between. The CDR3 is 11 residues long. Germline assignment: CDR1 SGHAT and CDR2 FQNNGV. The CDR3 loop reads CASSYEVTQYF. The CDR3 DNA is TGTGCCAGCAGCTACGAGGTTACGCAGTATTTT.

In DNA, the CDR3 is TGCGCCAGCAGCCAAGAGCGGGACAGGGGGTACTACGAGCAGTACTTC. Its protein product is CASSQERDRGYYEQYF. The V gene is TRBV4-1, the J gene TRBJ2-7, with TRBD1 identical over 11 bases. The V gene end was trimmed by 0 bases and the J gene end by 3 bases; junction bases not matched to a gene: 4. The length of the CDR3 is 16 residues. Germline V gives CDR1 MGHRA, CDR2 YSYEKL.

The chain couples TRBV4-1 to TRBJ2-7; D remains ambiguous. Trimming removed 3 bases at V and 7 bases at J, with 10 bases between. The CDR3 sequence is 12 residues long. The germline gives CDR1 MGHRA, CDR2 YSYEKL. The CDR3 nucleotides read TGCGCCAGCAGCCAGAATGCCGGGGAGCAGTACTTC. Residues: CASSQNAGEQYF.

The rearrangement joins TRBV5-1 to TRBJ1-1; D ambiguous. This CDR3 has 15 amino acids. The ends were cut back, 0 bases at V and 0 bases at J, with 9 bases in the middle. The V gene's germline CDR1 is SGHRS and CDR2 YFSETQ. The CDR3 nucleotides are TGCGCCAGCAGCTTGGACAGCCTCATGAACACTGAAGCTTTCTTT. Translated: CASSLDSLMNTEAFF.